The T cell receptor (beta chain) under discussion was sequenced for a study of T cell responses to AZD1222 COVID-19 vaccine. Study results and limitations: Clonal diversity may have been underestimated, and the donors were mostly white British, with more females than males. As reported, nearly half of all spike-specific TCRs target variant regions that are unmutated. The peak T cell response came first, and repertoires were sampled only after it.

Using immunoSEQ multiplex PCR, the repertoire was profiled, and TCRdb retains in-frame clones only, with some absent. This table holds fewer than 100,000 clones, roughly 89% found once. Germline assignment: CDR1 MRHNA and CDR2 SNTAGT. The CDR3 contains 15 residues. Trimming cost V 3 bases and J 0 bases, with 9 bases left between them. With respect to this clone: The antigen remains undetermined.

The sequenced sample was peripheral blood, obtained 28 days after the second AZD1222 dose. The TCR sequence derives from an adult who received the AZD1222 COVID-19 vaccine. V gene TRBV6-4 combines with J gene TRBJ2-1, with D uncertain. The CDR3 region has the DNA TGTGCCAGCAGTGAAGGGCAGAGCTCCTACAATGAGCAGTTCTTC. Residues: CASSEGQSSYNEQFF.